The rows below give T cell receptor beta chains drawn from one sample of a study of OX40 agonist ivuxolimab in advanced cancers. The protocol was immunoSEQ multiplex PCR, while the TCRdb copy is restricted to in-frame clones and leaves out a portion. The sample records about 75,000 clones, more than 75% being singletons. Here the sequenced sample was CD4+ or CD8+ T cells sorted from blood, taken in a trial of the OX40 agonist ivuxolimab. The source is an adult with an advanced solid tumor such as melanoma, head and neck, liver or kidney cancer. Each CDR3 is given with its conserved first and last residue. A D gene is named only where the DNA matches it firmly. Not all rows give a size; the values are once, few, many and, for expanded clones, a class.

v_call	d_call	clone_size	j_call	cdr3_nt	cdr3_aa
TRBV4-3	TRBD2	.	TRBJ2-3	TGCGCCAGCAGCCGGGGTCGCCTAGCGGGGGCCGCGACTAGCACAGATACGCAGTATTTT	CASSRGRLAGAATSTDTQYF
TRBV5-1	TRBD1	.	TRBJ2-3	TGCGCCAGCAGCTTCGTGGGACAGGCAAGCACAGATACGCAGTATTTT	CASSFVGQASTDTQYF
TRBV9	.	.	TRBJ2-1	TGTGCCAGCAGCGTAGATGGACTATACAATGAGCAGTTCTTC	CASSVDGLYNEQFF
TRBV6-6	.	.	TRBJ1-3	TGTGCCAGCAGTTACGGGGTAACGCCCGGAAACACCATATATTTT	CASSYGVTPGNTIYF
TRBV29-1	TRBD2	.	TRBJ2-1	TGCAGCGCGGGGAGCGGGACGTCCTACAATGAGCAGTTCTTC	CSAGSGTSYNEQFF
TRBV30	.	.	TRBJ1-4	TGTGCCTGGAGTGTACAGGGAAATGAAAAACTGTTTTTT	CAWSVQGNEKLFF
TRBV13	TRBD1	.	TRBJ2-5	TGTGCCAGCAGCCAGGGGACAGGGGGAGAGACCCAGTACTTC	CASSQGTGGETQYF
TRBV2	.	.	TRBJ1-1	TGTGCCAGCAGTGATCTCGGCCAGCTCGAAGCTTTCTTT	CASSDLGQLEAFF
TRBV2	.	.	TRBJ2-7	TGTGCCAGCGTCTTAGGGGGAGCGCGAAACGAGCAGTACTTC	CASVLGGARNEQYF
TRBV7-2	.	.	TRBJ2-5	TGTGCCAGCAGCTTAATACTTGGGACGCAAGCGGTGCAGTACTTC	CASSLILGTQAVQYF
TRBV27	.	.	TRBJ2-1	TGTGCCAGCAGGCTGGGCGGAGCCTACAATGAGCAGTTCTTC	CASRLGGAYNEQFF
TRBV7-9	.	.	TRBJ1-5	TGTGCCAGCAGCCCGGAGGGAGATCAGCCCCAGCATTTT	CASSPEGDQPQHF
TRBV5-4	TRBD1	.	TRBJ1-4	TGTGCCAGCAGCTTGGAGGGGGCACGGGAAAAACTGTTTTTT	CASSLEGAREKLFF
TRBV19	.	once	TRBJ1-5	TGTGCCAGTAGAGCTTTTGGGACAAATTATCAGCCCCAGCATTTT	CASRAFGTNYQPQHF
TRBV4-1	.	.	TRBJ1-5	TGCGCCAGCAGCCAATCTCCAACCCAGGACGGAGAGCCCCAGCATTTT	CASSQSPTQDGEPQHF
TRBV15	.	.	TRBJ1-4	TGTGCCACCAGCAGGAAAGGACAAGCAACTAATGAAAAACTGTTTTTT	CATSRKGQATNEKLFF
TRBV5-1	.	.	TRBJ2-1	TGCGCCAGCAGAGGGAGCGGGCGTGGCAATGAGCAGTTCTTC	CASRGSGRGNEQFF